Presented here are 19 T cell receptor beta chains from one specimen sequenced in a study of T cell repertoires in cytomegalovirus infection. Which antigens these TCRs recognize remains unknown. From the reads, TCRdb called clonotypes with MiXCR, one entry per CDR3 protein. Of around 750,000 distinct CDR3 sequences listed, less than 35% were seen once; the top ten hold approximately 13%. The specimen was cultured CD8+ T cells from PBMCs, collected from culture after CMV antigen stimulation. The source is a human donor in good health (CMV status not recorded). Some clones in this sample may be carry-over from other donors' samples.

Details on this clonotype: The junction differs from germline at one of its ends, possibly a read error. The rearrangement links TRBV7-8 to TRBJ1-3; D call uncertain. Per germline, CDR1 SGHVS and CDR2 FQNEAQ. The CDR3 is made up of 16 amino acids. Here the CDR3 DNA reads TGTGCCAGCAGCTCTCCTGGACCGCGCTCTGGATACACCATATATTTT. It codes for CASSSPGPRSGYTIYF.

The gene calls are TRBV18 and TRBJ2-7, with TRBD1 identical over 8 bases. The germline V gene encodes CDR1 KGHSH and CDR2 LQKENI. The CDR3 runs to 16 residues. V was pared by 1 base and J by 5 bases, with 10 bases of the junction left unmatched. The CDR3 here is CASSPLGFRGLDEQYF. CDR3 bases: TGTGCCAGCTCACCACTGGGGTTCAGGGGGCTAGACGAGCAGTACTTC.

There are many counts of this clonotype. In DNA form, the CDR3 reads TGTGCCAGCAGTGAACTCGGGGGGCTTGGGGAGCTGTTTTTT. Protein sequence: CASSELGGLGELFF. The rearrangement links TRBV6-1 to TRBJ2-2, with D perhaps matching TRBD2 (7 bases). V was shortened by 2 bases and J by 8 bases, with 12 bases between the two germline ends. Germline values: CDR1 MNHNS, CDR2 SASEGT. This CDR3 is built from 14 residues.

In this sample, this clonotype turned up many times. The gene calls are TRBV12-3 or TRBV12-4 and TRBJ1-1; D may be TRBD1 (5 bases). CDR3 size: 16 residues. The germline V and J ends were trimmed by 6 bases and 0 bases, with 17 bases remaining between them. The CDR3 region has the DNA TGTGCCAGCAGCCCCCGGGACGCAGACATGAACACTGAAGCTTTCTTT. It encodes CASSPRDADMNTEAFF.

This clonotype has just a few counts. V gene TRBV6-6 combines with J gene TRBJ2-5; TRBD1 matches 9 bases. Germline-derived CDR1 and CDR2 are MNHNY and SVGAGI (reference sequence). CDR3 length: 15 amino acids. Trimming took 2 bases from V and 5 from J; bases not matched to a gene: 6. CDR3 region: CASSYEQGARETQYF. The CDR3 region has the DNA TGTGCCAGCAGTTACGAACAGGGGGCGCGGGAGACCCAGTACTTC.

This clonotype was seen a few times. The CDR3 reads CATSSPGQTRSQETQYF. The CDR3 coding sequence is TGTGCCACCAGCAGTCCGGGACAAACAAGGTCCCAAGAGACCCAGTACTTC. This chain connects TRBV15 to TRBJ2-5, with D possibly matching TRBD1 (6 bases). The V and J ends lost 3 bases and 1 base respectively, with 18 bases between them. Germline CDR1 and CDR2: LNHNV and YYDKDF (reference sequence). The length of the CDR3 is 17 residues.

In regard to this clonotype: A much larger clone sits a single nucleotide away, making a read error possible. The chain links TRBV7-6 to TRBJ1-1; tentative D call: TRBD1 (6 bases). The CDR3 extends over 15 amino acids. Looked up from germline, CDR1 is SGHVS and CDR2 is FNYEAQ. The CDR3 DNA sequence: TGTGTCAGCAGCTCGTTAGGGGGGTTGAACACTGAAGCTTTCTTT. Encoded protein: CVSSSLGGLNTEAFF.

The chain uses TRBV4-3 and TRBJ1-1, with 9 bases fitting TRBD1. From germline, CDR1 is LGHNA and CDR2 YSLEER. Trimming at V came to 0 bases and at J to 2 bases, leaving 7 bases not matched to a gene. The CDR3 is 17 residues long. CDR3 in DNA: TGCGCCAGCAGCCAAGATTTAGGCACAGGGGGCAACACTGAAGCTTTCTTT. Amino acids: CASSQDLGTGGNTEAFF.

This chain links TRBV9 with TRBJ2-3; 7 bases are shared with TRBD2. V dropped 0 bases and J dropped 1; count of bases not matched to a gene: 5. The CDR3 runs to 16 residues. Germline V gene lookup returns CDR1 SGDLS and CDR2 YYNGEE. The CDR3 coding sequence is TGTGCCAGCAGCGTAGTCCCGGGGAGGGGCACAGATACGCAGTATTTT. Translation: CASSVVPGRGTDTQYF. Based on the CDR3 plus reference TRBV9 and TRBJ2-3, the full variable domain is DSGVTQTPKHLITATGQRVTLRCSPRSGDLSVYWYQQSLDQGLQFLIQYYNGEERAKGNILERFSAQQFPDLHSELNLSSLELGDSALYFCASSVVPGRGTDTQYFGPGTRLTVL.

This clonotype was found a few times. CDR3 protein: CASSFKGPSSEYNEQFF. The CDR3 coding sequence is TGTGCCAGCAGCTTCAAGGGCCCGTCCTCGGAGTACAATGAGCAGTTCTTC. The chain links TRBV7-6 to TRBJ2-1; unclear D gene. The germline CDR1 and CDR2 sequences are SGHVS and FNYEAQ. The CDR3 consists of 17 residues. The V end was cut by 3 bases, the J end by 4 bases, with 19 bases between.

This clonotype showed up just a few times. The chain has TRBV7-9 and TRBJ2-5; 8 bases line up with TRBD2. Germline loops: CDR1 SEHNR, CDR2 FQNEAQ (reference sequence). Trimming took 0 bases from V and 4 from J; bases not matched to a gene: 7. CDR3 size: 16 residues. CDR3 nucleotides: TGTGCCAGCAGCTTAGCTAGCGGGGACGCCCGAGAGACCCAGTACTTC. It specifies CASSLASGDARETQYF.

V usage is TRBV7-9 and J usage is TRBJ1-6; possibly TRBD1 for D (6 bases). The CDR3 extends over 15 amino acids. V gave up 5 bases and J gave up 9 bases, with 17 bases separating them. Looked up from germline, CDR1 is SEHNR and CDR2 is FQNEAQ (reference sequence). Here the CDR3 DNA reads TGTGCCAGCAGCAGCAGGGGTTTGGTATCTTCACCCCTCCACTTT. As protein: CASSSRGLVSSPLHF.

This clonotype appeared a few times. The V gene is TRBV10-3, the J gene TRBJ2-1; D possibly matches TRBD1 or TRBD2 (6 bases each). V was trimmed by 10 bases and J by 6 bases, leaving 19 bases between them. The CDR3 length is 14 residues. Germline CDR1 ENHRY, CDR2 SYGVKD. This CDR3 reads CARREDKGGNEQFF. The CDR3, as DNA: TGTGCCAGACGAGAAGATAAGGGGGGCAATGAGCAGTTCTTC.

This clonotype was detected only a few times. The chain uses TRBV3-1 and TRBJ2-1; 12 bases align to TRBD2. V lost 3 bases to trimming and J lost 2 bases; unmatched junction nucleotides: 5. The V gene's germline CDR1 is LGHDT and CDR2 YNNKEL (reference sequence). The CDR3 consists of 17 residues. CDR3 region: CASSHPSGGAAYNEQFF. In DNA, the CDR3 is TGTGCCAGCAGCCACCCTAGCGGGGGGGCTGCCTACAATGAGCAGTTCTTC.

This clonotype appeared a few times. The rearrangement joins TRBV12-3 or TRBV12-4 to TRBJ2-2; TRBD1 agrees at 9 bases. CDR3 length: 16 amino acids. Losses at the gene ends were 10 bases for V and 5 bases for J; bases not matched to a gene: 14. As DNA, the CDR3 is TGTGCCACCCAAATTCGGGACAGGGTGACGACCGGGGAGCTGTTTTTT. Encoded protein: CATQIRDRVTTGELFF.

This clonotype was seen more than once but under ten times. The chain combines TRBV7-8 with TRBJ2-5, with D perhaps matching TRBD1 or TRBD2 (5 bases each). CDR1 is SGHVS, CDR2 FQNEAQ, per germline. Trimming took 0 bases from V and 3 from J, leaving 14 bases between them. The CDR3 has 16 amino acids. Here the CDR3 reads CASSLATGPLEETQYF. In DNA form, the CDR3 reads TGTGCCAGCAGCTTAGCGACGGGGCCCCTGGAAGAGACCCAGTACTTC.

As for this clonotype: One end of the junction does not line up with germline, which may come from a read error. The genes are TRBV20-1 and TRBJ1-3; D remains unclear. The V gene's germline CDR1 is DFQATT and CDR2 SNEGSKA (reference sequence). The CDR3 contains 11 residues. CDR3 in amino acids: CSAPFGNTMYF. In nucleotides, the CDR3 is TGCAGTGCTCCGTTTGGAAACACCATGTATTTT.

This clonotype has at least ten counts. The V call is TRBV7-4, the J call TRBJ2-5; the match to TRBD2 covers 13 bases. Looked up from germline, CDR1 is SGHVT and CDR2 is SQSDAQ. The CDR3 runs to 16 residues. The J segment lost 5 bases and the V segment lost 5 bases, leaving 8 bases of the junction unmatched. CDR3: CASSRGTSGAGETQYF. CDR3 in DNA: TGTGCCAGCAGCCGAGGGACTAGCGGGGCAGGGGAGACCCAGTACTTC.

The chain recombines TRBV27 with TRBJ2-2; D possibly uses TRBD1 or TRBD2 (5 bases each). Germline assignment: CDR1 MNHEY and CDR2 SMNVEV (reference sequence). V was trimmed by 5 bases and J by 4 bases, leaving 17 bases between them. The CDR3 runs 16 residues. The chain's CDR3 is CASSPYGHGVTGELFF. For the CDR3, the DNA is TGTGCCAGCAGTCCATACGGACACGGGGTCACCGGGGAGCTGTTTTTT.